The 26 T cell receptor beta chains in this list originate from one sample, sequenced in a study of cytomegalovirus exposure and HLA in healthy donors. With 60 Vbeta and 13 Jbeta primers, the PCR was carried out. TCRdb's table, derived via immunoSEQ multiplex PCR, lists solely in-frame clones and lacks some. The data show about 180,000 clones, over 80% seen once. The material sequenced was PBMCs. These receptors all stem from a man aged 35-49 years in good health and CMV-seronegative.

The rearrangement joins TRBV19 to TRBJ1-2; D not resolved. Between the trimmed V and J ends, which lost 7 bases and 4 bases, there was a span of 19 bases. Germline V CDR1 and CDR2: LNHDA, SQIVND (reference sequence). This CDR3 region has 15 residues. CDR3 in DNA: TGTGCCAGTACTGTCAGCGGCAGATATTTCTATGGCTACACCTTC. Protein sequence: CASTVSGRYFYGYTF. The complete variable domain, with remaining parts taken from reference TRBV19 and TRBJ1-2, reads DGGITQSPKYLFRKEGQNVTLSCEQNLNHDAMYWYRQDPGQGLRLIYYSQIVNDFQKGDIAEGYSVSREKKESFPLTVTSAQKNPTAFYLCASTVSGRYFYGYTFGSGTRLTVV.

This clone was detected only a few times. The chain employs TRBV9 and TRBJ2-5; TRBD1 agrees at 8 bases. V shed 0 bases, J shed 5 bases, and the junction held 12 bases outside the gene matches. The germline V gene has CDR1 SGDLS and CDR2 YYNGEE. This CDR3 region has 17 residues. The CDR3 reads CASSVGRRQGAQETQYF. Here the CDR3 DNA reads TGTGCCAGCAGCGTAGGGCGGAGGCAGGGGGCGCAGGAGACCCAGTACTTC.

V usage is TRBV7-2 and J usage is TRBJ2-7, with unresolved D. Germline lookup yields CDR1 SGHTA and CDR2 FQGNSA. The CDR3 is made up of 11 amino acids. The V gene lost 4 bases and the J gene lost 2 bases, with 3 bases spanning the gap. CDR3 amino acids: CASSSTYEQYF. The CDR3 nucleotides read TGTGCCAGCAGCTCTACCTACGAGCAGTACTTC.

This clone has only a few counts. The chain employs TRBV30 and TRBJ1-2; 7 bases map to TRBD1. The CDR3 is 13 residues long. In germline, CDR1 is GTSNPN, CDR2 SVGIG (reference sequence). J was trimmed by 5 bases and V by 2 bases; bases with no gene match: 5. CDR3 loop: CAWSRDRPYGYTF. Here the CDR3 DNA reads TGTGCCTGGAGTCGGGACAGACCTTATGGCTACACCTTC.

This rearrangement joins TRBV5-1 to TRBJ1-6; TRBD1 might be the D (5 bases). Trimming stripped 7 bases from V and 7 bases from J, with 15 bases between. Germline V gene sequence: CDR1 SGHRS, CDR2 YFSETQ. The CDR3 runs to 14 residues. This CDR3 reads CASSPGLQNSPLHF. CDR3 DNA sequence: TGCGCCAGCTCGCCGGGACTTCAAAATTCACCCCTCCACTTT. Full variable domain (missing parts from reference TRBV5-1 and TRBJ1-6): KAGVTQTPRYLIKTRGQQVTLSCSPISGHRSVSWYQQTPGQGLQFLFEYFSETQRNKGNFPGRFSGRQFSNSRSEMNVSTLELGDSALYLCASSPGLQNSPLHFGNGTRLTVT.

J is TRBJ2-1 and V is TRBV7-2; TRBD2 aligns across 11 bases. CDR1 and CDR2 from the germline V gene are SGHTA and FQGNSA. The CDR3 is made up of 18 amino acids. The junction had 11 bases not matched to a gene; V was cut back by 1 base and J by 6 bases. In nucleotides, the CDR3 is TGTGCCAGCAGCTTAGAGGTAGCGGGGGGGCTTTCAGGCAATGAGCAGTTCTTC. Its protein product is CASSLEVAGGLSGNEQFF.

The V and J genes are TRBV21-1 and TRBJ1-1; no check of the table's D call, TRBD1, against the DNA was made. TRBV21-1 is listed as a pseudogene. The CDR3 loop spans 9 amino acids. The CDR3: CASSGHTFF. CDR3 sequence (DNA): TGTGCCAGCAGCGGACACACTTTCTTT.

The rearrangement links TRBV9 to TRBJ2-6; D uncertain. Trimming removed 3 bases at V and 2 bases at J, with 9 bases between. From germline, CDR1 is SGDLS and CDR2 YYNGEE. The CDR3 consists of 15 residues. The CDR3 loop is CASSGSWPGANVLTF. The CDR3 coding sequence is TGTGCCAGCAGCGGTAGCTGGCCTGGGGCCAACGTCCTGACTTTC.

This clone was detected only a few times. The chain has TRBV25-1 and TRBJ1-2; TRBD1 is a possible D gene (5 bases). The germline CDR1 and CDR2 sequences are MGHDK and SYGVNS. The CDR3 runs 15 residues. Trimming took 2 bases from V and 8 from J, leaving 18 bases between them. The CDR3 loop is CASSEGGGYERGYTF. The DNA of the CDR3 is TGTGCCAGCAGTGAAGGCGGGGGGTACGAAAGGGGCTACACCTTC.

The chain couples TRBV7-9 to TRBJ1-4; TRBD1 agrees at 11 bases. Germline CDR1 is SEHNR and CDR2 is FQNEAQ (reference sequence). V lost 5 bases to trimming and J lost 7 bases; unmatched junction nucleotides: 6. The CDR3 runs 15 residues. The CDR3 nucleotides read TGTGCCAGCAGCCATCCGGGACAGGGGGGTGAAAAACTGTTTTTT. Encoded protein: CASSHPGQGGEKLFF.

The chain is built from TRBV11-3 and TRBJ2-4; 7 bases align to TRBD2. CDR3 length: 17 amino acids. Trimming removed 8 bases from V and 3 bases from J; junction bases left unmatched: 16. The V gene's germline CDR1 is SGHNT and CDR2 YENEEA. The CDR3 sequence: CASGYLGRGGIKNIQYF. The CDR3 nucleotides are TGTGCCAGCGGGTATTTGGGGAGGGGCGGGATCAAAAACATTCAGTACTTC.

This rearrangement joins TRBV5-1 to TRBJ1-1, with 8 nucleotides matching TRBD1. Looked up from germline, CDR1 is SGHRS and CDR2 is YFSETQ. The CDR3 runs 14 residues. V was clipped by 3 bases and J by 5 bases; unmatched bases: 6. In DNA form, the CDR3 reads TGCGCCAGCAGCTCCACAGGGGGTGGAACTGAAGCTTTCTTT. Its protein is CASSSTGGGTEAFF.

Only one count was recorded for this clone. The chain couples TRBV12-5 to TRBJ1-1, with 8 bases aligning to TRBD1. The V and J ends lost 5 bases and 8 bases, in that order; junction bases with no gene match: 1. Per germline, CDR1 LGHNT and CDR2 FRNRAP. There are 11 residues in the CDR3. In nucleotides, the CDR3 is TGTGCTAGTGGTGGGGACAGGGAAGCTTTCTTT. Translated, it gives CASGGDREAFF.

The rearrangement links TRBV30 to TRBJ1-2; D is perhaps TRBD1 (6 bases). Trimming pared 3 bases from V and 6 bases from J, leaving 20 bases between. Germline assignment: CDR1 GTSNPN and CDR2 SVGIG (reference sequence). This CDR3 comprises 15 residues. The CDR3 sequence is CAWSELQGSIDGYTF. For the CDR3, the DNA is TGTGCCTGGAGCGAACTACAGGGTTCTATAGATGGCTACACCTTC.

The chain employs TRBV29-1 and TRBJ2-1; 8 positions agree with TRBD2. Germline values: CDR1 SQVTM, CDR2 ANQGSEA. Trimming at V came to 5 bases and at J to 2 bases, leaving 2 bases not matched to a gene. The CDR3 extends over 13 amino acids. The CDR3: CSVPGGTYNEQFF. The CDR3 DNA reads as TGCAGCGTTCCGGGGGGGACCTACAATGAGCAGTTCTTC.

The V and J genes are TRBV11-2 and TRBJ2-7; TRBD1 might be the D (6 bases). CDR3 length: 16 residues. Trimming cost V 1 base and J 3 bases, with 16 bases left between them. Germline V gene lookup returns CDR1 SGHAT and CDR2 FQNNGV. This chain's CDR3 is CASSLGYRDTRYEQYF. Written as DNA, the CDR3 is TGTGCCAGCAGCTTAGGCTACCGGGACACTCGCTACGAGCAGTACTTC.

This clone was picked up one time. The rearrangement uses TRBV28 and TRBJ1-5; TRBD1 matches 7 bases. The trim removed 9 bases at V and 1 base at J, leaving 9 bases unmatched. This CDR3 spans 15 amino acids. Germline V lookup: CDR1 MDHEN, CDR2 SYDVKM. Here the CDR3 reads CASRNTGVSNQPQHF. As DNA, the CDR3 is TGTGCCAGTCGGAACACAGGGGTGAGCAATCAGCCCCAGCATTTT.

This chain links TRBV4-1 with TRBJ1-2; tentatively, D is TRBD1 (5 bases). Trimming cost V 1 base and J 4 bases, with 10 bases left between them. Germline CDR1 reads MGHRA; CDR2 reads YSYEKL. CDR3 length: 14 residues. The CDR3 region has the DNA TGCGCCAGCAGCCAAGGGGGGGGTGGCTATGGCTACACCTTC. Residues: CASSQGGGGYGYTF.

The chain joins TRBV27 to TRBJ1-1; 8 bases are a match to TRBD1. The V gene end was trimmed by 9 bases and the J gene end by 0 bases; junction bases not matched to a gene: 9. The CDR3 contains 15 residues. Per the germline V gene, CDR1 is MNHEY and CDR2 is SMNVEV (reference sequence). CDR3 region: CARVGRGRVNTEAFF. The CDR3 DNA reads TGTGCCAGAGTCGGCAGGGGGCGCGTGAACACTGAAGCTTTCTTT.

CDR3 region: CASTSGRVTEAFF. CDR3 coding DNA: TGTGCCAGCACTAGTGGCAGGGTCACTGAAGCTTTCTTT. The V and J genes are TRBV27 and TRBJ1-1; D might be TRBD1 (5 bases). Trimming left V 7 bases short and J 4 bases short, with 13 bases between. Germline loops: CDR1 MNHEY, CDR2 SMNVEV (reference sequence). The CDR3 is 13 amino acids.

The CDR3 loop is CASSFASGSHNEQFF. DNA of the CDR3: TGTGCCAGCAGTTTCGCTAGCGGGAGTCACAATGAGCAGTTCTTC. The rearrangement links TRBV27 to TRBJ2-1, with 10 bases aligning to TRBD2. With V trimmed by 3 bases and J by 5 bases, 4 bases remained unmatched. Germline lookup yields CDR1 MNHEY and CDR2 SMNVEV (reference sequence). The length of the CDR3 is 15 residues.

The rearrangement joins TRBV5-6 to TRBJ1-6; TRBD1 is a possible D gene (6 bases). The CDR3 has 16 amino acids. V lost 1 base and J lost 10, with 18 bases in between. Per germline, CDR1 SGHDT and CDR2 YYEEEE. The CDR3 here is CASSLKGTKPRSPLHF. Here the CDR3 DNA reads TGTGCCAGCAGCTTGAAAGGGACAAAACCTAGATCACCCCTCCACTTT. Complete variable domain (other parts from reference TRBV5-6 and TRBJ1-6): DAGVTQSPTHLIKTRGQQVTLRCSPKSGHDTVSWYQQALGQGPQFIFQYYEEEERQRGNFPDRFSGHQFPNYSSELNVNALLLGDSALYLCASSLKGTKPRSPLHFGNGTRLTVT.

CDR3 sequence reads: CATSRDKGVGQPQHF. As DNA, the CDR3 is TGTGCCACCAGCAGAGATAAGGGGGTTGGTCAGCCCCAGCATTTT. The J gene is TRBJ1-5, the V gene TRBV15; possible D gene TRBD1, 6 bases. V lost 0 bases, J lost 6 bases, and 12 bases lay in between. The CDR3 has 15 amino acids. CDR1 is LNHNV, CDR2 YYDKDF, per germline (reference sequence).

The genes are TRBV20-1 and TRBJ2-5; D unclear. V lost 4 bases and J lost 5, with 8 bases in between. Per germline, CDR1 DFQATT and CDR2 SNEGSKA (reference sequence). The CDR3 extends over 11 amino acids. For the CDR3, the DNA is TGCAGTGCTAACGTACGGGAGACCCAGTACTTC. The encoded protein is CSANVRETQYF.

V usage is TRBV18 and J usage is TRBJ2-2, with a weak D call TRBD2 (5 bases). V lost 5 bases and J 6 bases, leaving 10 bases between the germline ends. Germline CDR1 is KGHSH and CDR2 is LQKENI. This CDR3 spans 13 amino acids. This CDR3 is CASSSKEAGELFF. CDR3 bases: TGTGCCAGCTCATCGAAGGAGGCCGGGGAGCTGTTTTTT. The complete variable domain, with remaining parts taken from reference TRBV18 and TRBJ2-2, reads NAGVMQNPRHLVRRRGQEARLRCSPMKGHSHVYWYRQLPEEGLKFMVYLQKENIIDESGMPKERFSAEFPKEGPSILRIQQVVRGDSAAYFCASSSKEAGELFFGEGSRLTVL.

This chain links TRBV29-1 with TRBJ2-2, with 8 bases fitting TRBD1. Germline lookup yields CDR1 SQVTM and CDR2 ANQGSEA. This CDR3 is built from 13 residues. Trimming cost V 3 bases and J 5 bases; bases outside gene matches: 2. CDR3 sequence: CSVDRGRTGELFF. The CDR3 DNA follows: TGCAGCGTTGACAGGGGGCGGACCGGGGAGCTGTTTTTT.